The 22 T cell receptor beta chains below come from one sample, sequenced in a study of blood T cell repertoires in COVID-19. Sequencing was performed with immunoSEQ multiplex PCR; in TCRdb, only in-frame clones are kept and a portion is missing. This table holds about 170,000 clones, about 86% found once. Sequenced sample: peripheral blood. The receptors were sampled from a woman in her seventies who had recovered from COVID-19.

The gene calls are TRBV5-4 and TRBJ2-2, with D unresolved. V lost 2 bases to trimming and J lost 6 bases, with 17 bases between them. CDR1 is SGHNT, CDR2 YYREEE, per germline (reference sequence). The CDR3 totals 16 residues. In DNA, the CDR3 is TGTGCCAGCAGCTTAGTGGGCAGGCAAATCGCCGGGGAGCTGTTTTTT. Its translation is CASSLVGRQIAGELFF.

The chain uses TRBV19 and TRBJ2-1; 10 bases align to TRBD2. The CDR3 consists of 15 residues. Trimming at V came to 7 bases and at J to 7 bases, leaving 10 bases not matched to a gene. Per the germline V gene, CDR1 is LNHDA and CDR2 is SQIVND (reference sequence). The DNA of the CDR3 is TGTGCCAGTACCTCGGGACTAGCGAGGGGGAATGAGCAGTTCTTC. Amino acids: CASTSGLARGNEQFF.

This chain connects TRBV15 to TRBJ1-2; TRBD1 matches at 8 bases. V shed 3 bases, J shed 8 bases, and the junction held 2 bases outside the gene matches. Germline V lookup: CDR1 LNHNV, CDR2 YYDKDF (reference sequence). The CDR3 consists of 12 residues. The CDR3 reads CATSRTGAGYTF. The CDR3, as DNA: TGTGCCACCAGCAGGACAGGGGCCGGCTACACCTTC.

CDR3 DNA sequence: TGTGCCAGCTCCCCCGGGTCGGGGAATGAAAAACTGTTTTTT. Its translation: CASSPGSGNEKLFF. This chain links TRBV18 with TRBJ1-4, with D unclear. Germline V gene data show CDR1 as KGHSH and CDR2 as LQKENI. V was pared by 6 bases and J by 5 bases, with 13 bases between. The CDR3 contains 14 residues. Drawing the rest from reference TRBV18 and TRBJ1-4, the complete variable domain is NAGVMQNPRHLVRRRGQEARLRCSPMKGHSHVYWYRQLPEEGLKFMVYLQKENIIDESGMPKERFSAEFPKEGPSILRIQQVVRGDSAAYFCASSPGSGNEKLFFGSGTQLSVL.

CDR3 coding DNA: TGTGCCAGCAGCCCCTGGGGCAGGGCGAACACCGGGGAGCTGTTTTTT. Amino acid sequence: CASSPWGRANTGELFF. The V gene is TRBV7-7, the J gene TRBJ2-2; maybe TRBD1 (5 bases). V was cut by 5 bases and J by 0 bases, with 13 bases left in between. CDR3 size: 16 residues. Germline CDR1 reads SSHAT; CDR2 reads FNYEAQ (reference sequence). Based on the CDR3 plus reference TRBV7-7 and TRBJ2-2, the full variable domain is GAGVSQSPRYKVTKRGQDVTLRCDPISSHATLYWYQQALGQGPEFLTYFNYEAQPDKSGLPSDRFSAERPEGSISTLTIQRTEQRDSAMYRCASSPWGRANTGELFFGEGSRLTVL.

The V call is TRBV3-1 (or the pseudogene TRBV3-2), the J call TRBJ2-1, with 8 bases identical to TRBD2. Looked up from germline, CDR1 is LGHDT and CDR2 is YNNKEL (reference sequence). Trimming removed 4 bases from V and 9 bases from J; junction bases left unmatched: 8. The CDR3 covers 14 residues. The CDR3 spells CASSPRTGGGEQFF. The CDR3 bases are TGTGCCAGCAGCCCCCGGACCGGGGGGGGTGAGCAGTTCTTC.

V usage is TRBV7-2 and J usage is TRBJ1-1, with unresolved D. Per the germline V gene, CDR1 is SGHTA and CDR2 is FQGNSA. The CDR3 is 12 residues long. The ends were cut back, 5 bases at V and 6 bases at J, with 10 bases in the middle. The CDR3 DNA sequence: TGTGCCAGCAGCCCGGTGGGCGCTGAAGCTTTCTTT. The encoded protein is CASSPVGAEAFF.

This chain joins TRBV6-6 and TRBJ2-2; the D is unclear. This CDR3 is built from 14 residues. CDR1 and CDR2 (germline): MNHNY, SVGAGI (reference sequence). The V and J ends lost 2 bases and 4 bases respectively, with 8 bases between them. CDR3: CASSYLASTGELFF. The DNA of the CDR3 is TGTGCCAGCAGTTACCTTGCCAGCACCGGGGAGCTGTTTTTT.

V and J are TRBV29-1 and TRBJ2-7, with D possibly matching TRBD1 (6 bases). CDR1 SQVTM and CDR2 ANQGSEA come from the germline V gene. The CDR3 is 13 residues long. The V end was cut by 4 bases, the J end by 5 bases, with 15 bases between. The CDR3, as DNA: TGCAGCGTTGTTGGCAGGGGCTTCGACGAGCAGTACTTC. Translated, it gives CSVVGRGFDEQYF.

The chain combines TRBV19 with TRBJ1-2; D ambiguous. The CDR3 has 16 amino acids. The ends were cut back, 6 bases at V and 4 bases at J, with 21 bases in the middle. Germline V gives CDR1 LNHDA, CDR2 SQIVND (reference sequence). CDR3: CASSVVLSTDSYGYTF. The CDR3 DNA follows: TGTGCCAGTAGCGTCGTCCTCTCGACGGACTCCTATGGCTACACCTTC.

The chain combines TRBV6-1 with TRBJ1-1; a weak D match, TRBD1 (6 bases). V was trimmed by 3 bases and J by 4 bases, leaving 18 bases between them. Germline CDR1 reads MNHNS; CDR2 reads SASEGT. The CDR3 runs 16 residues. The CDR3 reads CASSDPAGGPGTEAFF. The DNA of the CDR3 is TGTGCCAGCAGTGACCCGGCGGGGGGGCCGGGCACTGAAGCTTTCTTT.

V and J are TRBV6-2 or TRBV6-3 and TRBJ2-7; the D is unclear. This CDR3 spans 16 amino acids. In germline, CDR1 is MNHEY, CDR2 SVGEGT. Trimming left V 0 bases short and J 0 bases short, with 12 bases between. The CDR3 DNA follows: TGTGCCAGCAGTTACTCCTCGGGTGACCACTCCTACGAGCAGTACTTC. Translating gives CASSYSSGDHSYEQYF.

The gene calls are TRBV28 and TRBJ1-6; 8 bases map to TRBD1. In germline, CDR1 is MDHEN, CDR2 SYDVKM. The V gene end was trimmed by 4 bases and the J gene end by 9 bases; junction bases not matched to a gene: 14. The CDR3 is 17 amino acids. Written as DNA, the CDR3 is TGTGCCAGCAGTTCCCGACAGGGGCCTGGCATGAGTTCACCCCTCCACTTT. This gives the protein CASSSRQGPGMSSPLHF.

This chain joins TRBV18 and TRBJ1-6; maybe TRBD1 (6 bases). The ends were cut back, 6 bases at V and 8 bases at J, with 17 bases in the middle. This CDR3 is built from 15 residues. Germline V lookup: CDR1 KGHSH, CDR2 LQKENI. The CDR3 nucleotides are TGTGCCAGCTCCCCCGAAGGGCAGGGGTATTCACCCCTCCACTTT. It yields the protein CASSPEGQGYSPLHF.

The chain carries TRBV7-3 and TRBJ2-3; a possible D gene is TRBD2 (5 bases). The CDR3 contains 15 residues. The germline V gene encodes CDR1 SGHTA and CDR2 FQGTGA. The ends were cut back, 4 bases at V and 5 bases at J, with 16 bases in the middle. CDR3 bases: TGTGCCAGCAGCTCAAAAGGGAGCAGGATAGATACGCAGTATTTT. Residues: CASSSKGSRIDTQYF. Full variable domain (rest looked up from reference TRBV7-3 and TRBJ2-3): GAGVSQTPSNKVTEKGKYVELRCDPISGHTALYWYRQSLGQGPEFLIYFQGTGAADDSGLPNDRFFAVRPEGSVSTLKIQRTERGDSAVYLCASSSKGSRIDTQYFGPGTRLTVL.

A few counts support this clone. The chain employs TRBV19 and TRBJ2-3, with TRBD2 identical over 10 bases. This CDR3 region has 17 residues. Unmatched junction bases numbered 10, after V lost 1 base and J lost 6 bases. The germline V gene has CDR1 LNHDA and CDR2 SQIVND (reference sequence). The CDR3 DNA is TGTGCCAGTAGTATAGCAGTCGCTAGCGGGAGAGGTGATACGCAGTATTTT. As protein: CASSIAVASGRGDTQYF. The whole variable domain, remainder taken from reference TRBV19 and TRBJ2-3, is DGGITQSPKYLFRKEGQNVTLSCEQNLNHDAMYWYRQDPGQGLRLIYYSQIVNDFQKGDIAEGYSVSREKKESFPLTVTSAQKNPTAFYLCASSIAVASGRGDTQYFGPGTRLTVL.

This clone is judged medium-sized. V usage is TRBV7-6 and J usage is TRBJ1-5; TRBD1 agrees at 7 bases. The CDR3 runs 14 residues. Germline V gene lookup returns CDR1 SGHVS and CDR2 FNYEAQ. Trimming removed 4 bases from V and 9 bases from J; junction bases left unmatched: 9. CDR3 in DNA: TGTGCCAGCAGCTGGGACAGTCTCCTGGGGCCCCAGCATTTT. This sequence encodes CASSWDSLLGPQHF.

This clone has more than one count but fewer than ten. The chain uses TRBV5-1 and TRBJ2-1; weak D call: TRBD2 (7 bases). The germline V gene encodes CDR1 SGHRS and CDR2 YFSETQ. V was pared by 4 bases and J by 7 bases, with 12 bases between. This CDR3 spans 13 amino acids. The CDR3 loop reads CASSPGGPNEQFF. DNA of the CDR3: TGCGCCAGCAGCCCCGGGGGGCCGAATGAGCAGTTCTTC.

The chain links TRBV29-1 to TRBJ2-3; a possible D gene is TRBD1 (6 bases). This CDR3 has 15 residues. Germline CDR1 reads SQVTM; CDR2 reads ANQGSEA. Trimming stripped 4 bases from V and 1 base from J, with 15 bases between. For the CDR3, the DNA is TGCAGCGTTGGGGGGCCTTATCTGGGCACAGATACGCAGTATTTT. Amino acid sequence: CSVGGPYLGTDTQYF.

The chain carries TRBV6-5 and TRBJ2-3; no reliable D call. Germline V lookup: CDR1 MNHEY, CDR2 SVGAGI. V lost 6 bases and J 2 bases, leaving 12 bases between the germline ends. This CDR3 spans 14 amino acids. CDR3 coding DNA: TGTGCCAGCAGCCCCATACAGTACACAGATACGCAGTATTTT. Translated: CASSPIQYTDTQYF.

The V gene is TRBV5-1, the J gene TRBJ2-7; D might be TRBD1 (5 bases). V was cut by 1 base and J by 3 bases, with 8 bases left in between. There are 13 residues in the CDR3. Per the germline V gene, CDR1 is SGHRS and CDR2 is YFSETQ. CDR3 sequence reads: CASSLWGSYEQYF. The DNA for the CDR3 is TGCGCCAGCAGCTTGTGGGGCAGCTACGAGCAGTACTTC.

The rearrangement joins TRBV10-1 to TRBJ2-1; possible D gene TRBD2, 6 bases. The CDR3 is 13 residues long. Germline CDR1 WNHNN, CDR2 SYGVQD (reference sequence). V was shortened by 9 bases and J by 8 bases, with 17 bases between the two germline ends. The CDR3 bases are TGCGCCAGGATTCAGACTTGGGGGGATGAGCAGTTCTTC. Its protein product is CARIQTWGDEQFF.